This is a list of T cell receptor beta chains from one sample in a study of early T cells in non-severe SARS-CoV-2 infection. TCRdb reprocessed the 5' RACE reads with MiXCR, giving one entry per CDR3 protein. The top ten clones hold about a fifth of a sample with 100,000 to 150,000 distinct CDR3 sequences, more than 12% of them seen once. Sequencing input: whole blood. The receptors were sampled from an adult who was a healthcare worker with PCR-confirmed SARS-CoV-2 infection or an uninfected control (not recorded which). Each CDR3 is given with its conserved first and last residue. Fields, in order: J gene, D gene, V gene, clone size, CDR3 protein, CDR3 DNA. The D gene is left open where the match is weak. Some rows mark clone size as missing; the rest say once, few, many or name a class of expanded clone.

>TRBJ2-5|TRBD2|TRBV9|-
CASSSQAGAGETQYF
TGTGCCAGCAGCTCTCAAGCGGGGGCCGGGGAGACCCAGTACTTC
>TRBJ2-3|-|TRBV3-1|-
CASSNGDGSQYF
TGTGCCAGCAGCAACGGGGATGGATCGCAGTATTTT
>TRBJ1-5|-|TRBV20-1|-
CSARDIKGDQPQHF
TGCAGTGCTAGAGATATTAAGGGGGATCAGCCCCAGCATTTT
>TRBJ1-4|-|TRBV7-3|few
CASSLNSRGTNEKLFF
TGTGCCAGCAGCTTAAATTCCAGGGGAACTAATGAAAAACTGTTTTTT
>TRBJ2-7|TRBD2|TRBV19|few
CASSMGGAYEQYF
TGTGCCAGTAGTATGGGGGGGGCCTACGAGCAGTACTTC
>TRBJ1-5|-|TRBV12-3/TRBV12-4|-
CASSPNQVGQPQHF
TGTGCCAGCAGTCCAAATCAGGTGGGACAGCCCCAGCATTTT
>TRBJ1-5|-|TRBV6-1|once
CASSVYPRNQPQHF
TGTGCCAGCAGTGTTTACCCGCGGAATCAGCCCCAGCATTTT
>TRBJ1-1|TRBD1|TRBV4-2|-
CASSQATGMNTEAFF
TGTGCCAGCAGCCAAGCGACAGGGATGAACACTGAAGCTTTCTTT
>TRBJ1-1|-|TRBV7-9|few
CASSFGRTNTEAFF
TGTGCCAGCAGCTTCGGACGAACGAACACTGAAGCTTTCTTT
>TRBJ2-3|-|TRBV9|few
CASSGSTQYF
TGTGCCAGCAGCGGCTCGACGCAGTATTTT
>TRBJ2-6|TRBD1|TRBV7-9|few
CASSPLTGAGANVLTF
TGTGCCAGCAGCCCCCTAACAGGGGCTGGGGCCAACGTCCTGACTTTC
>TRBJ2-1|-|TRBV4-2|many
CASSQERDYNEQFF
TGTGCCAGCAGCCAAGAAAGGGATTACAATGAGCAGTTCTTC
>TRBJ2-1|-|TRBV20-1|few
CSAPHRVGIYNEQFF
TGCAGTGCACCACACAGGGTAGGGATTTACAATGAGCAGTTCTTC
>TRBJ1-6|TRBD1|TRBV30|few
CALSGTGGRDSPLHF
TGTGCCTTATCCGGGACAGGGGGCAGAGATTCACCCCTCCACTTT
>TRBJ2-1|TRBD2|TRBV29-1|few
CSVSRPSGNEQFF
TGCAGCGTTAGTAGGCCTAGCGGGAATGAGCAGTTCTTC
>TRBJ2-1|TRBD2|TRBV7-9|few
CASSSTRARDWQAGTYNEQFF
TGTGCCAGCAGCTCCACGAGGGCTCGGGACTGGCAAGCGGGAACCTACAATGAGCAGTTCTTC
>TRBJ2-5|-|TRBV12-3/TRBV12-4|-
CASSLPVQETQYF
TGTGCCAGCAGTTTGCCGGTCCAAGAGACCCAGTACTTC
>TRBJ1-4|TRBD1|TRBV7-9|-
CASSLVSGTAEKLFF
TGTGCCAGCAGCTTGGTATCCGGGACAGCAGAAAAACTGTTTTTT
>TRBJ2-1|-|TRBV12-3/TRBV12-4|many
CASSLAGPSYNEQFF
TGTGCCAGCAGTTTGGCGGGACCGTCCTACAATGAGCAGTTCTTC
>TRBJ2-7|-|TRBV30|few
CAWTWGDEQYF
TGTGCCTGGACTTGGGGGGACGAGCAGTACTTC
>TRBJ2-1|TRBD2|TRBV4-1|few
CASSRSSGGSNEQFF
TGCGCCAGCAGCCGATCTAGCGGGGGGTCTAATGAGCAGTTCTTC
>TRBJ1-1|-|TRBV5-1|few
CASSPPGTQGNTEAFF
TGCGCCAGCAGCCCCCCGGGGACCCAAGGGAACACTGAAGCTTTCTTT
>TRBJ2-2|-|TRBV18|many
CASSPQGTGELFF
TGTGCCAGCTCACCACAGGGAACCGGGGAGCTGTTTTTT
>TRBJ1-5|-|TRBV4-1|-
CASSQDIGNQPQHF
TGCGCCAGCAGCCAAGATATAGGCAATCAGCCCCAGCATTTT
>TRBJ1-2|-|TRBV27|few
CASSSRGYTF
TGTGCCAGCAGTTCCAGGGGCTACACCTTC
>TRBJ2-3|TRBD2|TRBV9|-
CASSARFAGGGLDTQYF
TGTGCCAGCAGCGCTCGTTTTGCGGGCGGGGGACTCGATACGCAGTATTTT
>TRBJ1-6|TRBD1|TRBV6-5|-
CASRQQGRKDSPLHF
TGTGCCAGCAGGCAACAGGGGAGGAAGGATTCACCCCTCCACTTT
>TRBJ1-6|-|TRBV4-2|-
CASSQDSHRPSSYNSPLHF
TGTGCCAGCAGCCAAGATTCCCACAGGCCGAGCTCCTATAATTCACCCCTCCACTTT
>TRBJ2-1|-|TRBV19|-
CASSSIQFSGANEQFF
TGTGCCAGTAGTAGCATCCAATTCTCCGGGGCCAATGAGCAGTTCTTC
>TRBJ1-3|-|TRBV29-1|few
CSVERTGNTIYF
TGCAGCGTTGAGAGAACTGGAAACACCATATATTTT
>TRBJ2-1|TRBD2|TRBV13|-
CASSFLVSGGYNEQFF
TGTGCCAGCAGCTTCTTGGTTAGCGGGGGATACAATGAGCAGTTCTTC
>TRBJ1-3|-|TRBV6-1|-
CASRAQRNSGNTIYF
TGTGCCAGCAGAGCCCAGAGAAACTCTGGAAACACCATATATTTT
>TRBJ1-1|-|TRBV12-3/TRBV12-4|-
CASSFPQAEAFF
TGTGCCAGCAGCTTCCCTCAGGCTGAAGCTTTCTTT
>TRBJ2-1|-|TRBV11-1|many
CASSESDPFNSNEQFF
TGTGCCAGCAGCGAATCGGACCCCTTCAACTCCAATGAGCAGTTCTTC
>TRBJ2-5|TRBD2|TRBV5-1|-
CASSLWETSGQETQYF
TGCGCCAGCAGCTTGTGGGAAACTAGCGGCCAAGAGACCCAGTACTTC
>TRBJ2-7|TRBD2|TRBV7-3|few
CASSWTSGAEQYF
TGTGCCAGCAGCTGGACTAGCGGGGCGGAGCAGTACTTC
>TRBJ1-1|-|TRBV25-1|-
CASSESPGLGLGREAFF
TGTGCCAGCAGTGAATCCCCGGGTCTGGGATTGGGAAGAGAAGCTTTCTTT
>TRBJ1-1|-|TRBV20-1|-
CSAPTRSLTEAFF
TGCAGTGCCCCGACCCGATCCCTGACTGAAGCTTTCTTT
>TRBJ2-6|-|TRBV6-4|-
CASSEGSSGANVLTF
TGTGCCAGCAGTGAGGGCAGCTCTGGGGCCAACGTCCTGACTTTC
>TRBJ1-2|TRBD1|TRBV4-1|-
CASTLGQGGDGYTF
TGCGCCAGCACTTTGGGACAGGGGGGAGATGGCTACACCTTC
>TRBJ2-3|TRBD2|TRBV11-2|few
CASSFRGRGTSGVTDTQYF
TGTGCCAGCAGCTTTAGGGGGCGAGGGACTAGCGGGGTCACAGATACGCAGTATTTT
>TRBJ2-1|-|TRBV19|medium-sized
CASSISGSYNEQFF
TGTGCCAGTAGTATATCGGGGTCCTACAATGAGCAGTTCTTC
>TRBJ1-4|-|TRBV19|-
CASSPAGWRLEKLFF
TGTGCCAGTAGCCCAGCTGGGTGGCGGCTTGAAAAACTGTTTTTT
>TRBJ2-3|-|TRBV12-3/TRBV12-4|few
CASKESHTDTQYF
TGTGCCAGCAAGGAATCGCACACAGATACGCAGTATTTT
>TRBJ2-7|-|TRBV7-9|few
CASRPGHRYEQYF
TGTGCCAGCAGGCCGGGACACCGCTACGAGCAGTACTTC
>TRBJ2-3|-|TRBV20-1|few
CSAKDRIGTDTQYF
TGCAGTGCTAAGGACCGGATTGGCACAGATACGCAGTATTTT
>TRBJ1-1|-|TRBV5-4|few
CASSVWRGEAFF
TGTGCCAGCAGCGTTTGGCGGGGTGAAGCTTTCTTT
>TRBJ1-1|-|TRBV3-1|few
CASSQGEGTEAFF
TGTGCCAGCAGCCAAGGGGAGGGTACTGAAGCTTTCTTT
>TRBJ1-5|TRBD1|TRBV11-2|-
CASSLGRGQANQPQHF
TGTGCCAGCAGCCTCGGCAGGGGGCAGGCCAATCAGCCCCAGCATTTT
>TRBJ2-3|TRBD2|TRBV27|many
CASSPASGGAPDTQYF
TGTGCCAGCAGTCCTGCTAGCGGGGGGGCCCCCGATACGCAGTATTTT
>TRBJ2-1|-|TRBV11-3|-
CASSTNSRDEQFF
TGTGCCAGCTCGACAAACTCGAGGGATGAGCAGTTCTTC
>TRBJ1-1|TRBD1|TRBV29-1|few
CSVDNRGGTEAFF
TGCAGCGTTGATAACAGGGGAGGCACTGAAGCTTTCTTT
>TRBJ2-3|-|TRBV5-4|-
CASRDSGTDTQYF
TGTGCCAGCAGGGACTCCGGCACAGATACGCAGTATTTT
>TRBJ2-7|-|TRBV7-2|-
CASSLVLGLNEQYF
TGTGCCAGCAGCCTAGTGTTAGGGTTAAACGAGCAGTACTTC
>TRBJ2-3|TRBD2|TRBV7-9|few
CASSFSGGSTDTQYF
TGTGCCAGCAGCTTTAGCGGGGGGAGCACAGATACGCAGTATTTT